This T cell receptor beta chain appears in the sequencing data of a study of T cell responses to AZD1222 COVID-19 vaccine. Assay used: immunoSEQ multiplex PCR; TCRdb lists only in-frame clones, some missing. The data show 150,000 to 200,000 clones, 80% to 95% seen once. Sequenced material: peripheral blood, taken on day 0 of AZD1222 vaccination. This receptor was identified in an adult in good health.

The CDR3 nucleotides read TGTGCCAGCAGTTTAACGGCGCAGGGGCGCAAAGCTTTCTTT. Protein: CASSLTAQGRKAFF. The V and J genes are TRBV27 and TRBJ1-1, with a tentative D call TRBD1 (6 bases). The V end lost 2 bases, the J end lost 9 bases, and 16 bases lay between the germline ends. The CDR3 spans 14 residues. Germline assignment: CDR1 MNHEY and CDR2 SMNVEV (reference sequence).